The sequence of this T cell receptor (beta chain) was determined in a study of tissue T cells after allogeneic stem cell transplantation. Overall study: Viable blood and marrow gave sorted CD3+ T cells if numbers allowed.

Study-wide findings and caveats: Few T cell clones were shared across patients, but motif clusters showed tissue-specific shared signatures. In patients and mice, blood and spleen missed much of tissue repertoire.

On this clone: The antigen remains undetermined.

This CDR3 has 14 amino acids. The table came from immunoSEQ multiplex PCR; TCRdb's copy has only in-frame clones and leaves some out. The data contain 25,000 to 35,000 clones, about 85% of them singletons. The chain combines TRBV21-1 with TRBJ2-4. TRBV21-1 counts as a pseudogene. The source of this sequence is a woman aged 18 to 55 who later had graft-versus-host disease after an allogeneic stem cell transplant. The sequencing used blood, collected before transplantation. The CDR3 reads CASRVHLAKNIQYF. CDR3 nucleotide sequence: TGTGCCAGCAGGGTGCACCTAGCCAAAAACATTCAGTACTTC.